This entry is about one T cell receptor (beta chain). Being one base from a much bigger clone, this may be a read error. The data are from a study of blood T cells in healthy people across ages. With a J-beta primer mix and a sample-barcoded 5' primer, a second PCR ran roughly 6 to 12 cycles. TCRdb re-derived calls from the 5' RACE reads in MiXCR, one entry per CDR3 protein. The repertoire consists of 750,000 to 850,000 distinct CDR3 sequences, with 20% to 25% occurring once and the leading ten covering roughly 3.8%. The V and J ends lost 5 bases and 2 bases respectively, with 13 bases between them. The CDR3 has 14 residues. The V gene's germline CDR1 is SGHTA and CDR2 FQGNSA. This sample also belongs to another study, concerning T cells of mothers and their children. According to that study: Six children, together with their three healthy Caucasian mothers, made up the donors.

The gene calls are TRBV7-2 and TRBJ2-7; D ambiguous. The sequenced sample was blood. The TCR originated in a boy aged 5 to 17 in good health. This CDR3 reads CASSNNLSAYEQYF. In DNA form, the CDR3 reads TGTGCCAGCAGCAACAACTTGAGCGCCTACGAGCAGTACTTC.